This T cell receptor beta chain came from a study of T cells in Graves' hyperthyroidism and ophthalmopathy (dated by TCRdb to the late 2010s). About the study as a whole: A discovery cohort of around 100 patients, approximately 45 with Graves' ophthalmopathy and 57 with stable Graves' hyperthyroidism, was used to find distinguishing TCR V-J signatures. In six Graves' hyperthyroidism patients, the study also compared T-cell repertoires from thyroid tissue with T-cell repertoires from blood. For training and testing, the 80 to 100 patients in the discovery cohort were randomly divided in a 7:3 ratio. An independent validation cohort of 18 to 20 hyperthyroidism patients and about 15 patients who later progressed to ophthalmopathy tested prospective prediction of ophthalmopathy. The paper describes TCR Vbeta CDR3 sequencing of 140 or so peripheral blood samples, made up of 43 ophthalmopathy patients, roughly 75 hyperthyroidism patients and 17 progressor patients. After blood sampling, hyperthyroidism patients were treated with methimazole at a starting dose of 30 mg daily, and ophthalmopathy patients were treated with high-dose intravenous methylprednisolone.

Results the study describes overall, beyond this receptor: During validation, the model predicted progression to ophthalmopathy a median of roughly six months ahead of onset, with around 65% sensitivity and about 75% specificity. A 13 V-J signature model separated ophthalmopathy from stable hyperthyroidism, with around 88% sensitivity and roughly 81% specificity in cross-validation and 80%/75% in testing. Sample size was not statistically predetermined, and blinding of investigators to group allocation was not performed. Most expanded thyroid clonotypes (frequency above 0.001) were also found in blood, which suggests that blood repertoires may mirror thyroid immune responses.

Deletion took 0 bases off V and 10 bases off J, with a span of 10 bases between the germline ends. The germline V gene gives CDR1 as SGDLS and CDR2 as YYNGEE. Including the terminal cysteine and phenylalanine, the CDR3 comprises 13 residues. Only CDR3 DNA remains: 39 bases, in frame from the first base. This clonotype is a singleton in its sample. The specificity of this receptor is unknown. No qualities accompany the bases; no much larger clone lies one base away. One read amounts to weak evidence. TCR beta CDR3 regions were amplified from RNA transcripts. For the first round of RT-PCR on the TCR CDR3, the HTBI primer set was used together with the Qiagen OneStep RT-PCR kit. A second multiplex PCR round built the libraries, followed by size selection and purification. Paired-end sequencing of the libraries was performed with 100 bp reads on an Illumina HiSeq2000. In the authors' own workflow: SOAPnuke was used to process the raw data, throwing out any read that contained adapters or uncalled bases, had a mean Phred below 15, or lacked an exact constant-primer or identifier match. COPE v1.2.5 was used to merge the high-quality paired reads, and each unique nucleotide sequence was defined as a clonotype. Clonotypes were aligned to IMGT TRBV, TRBD and TRBJ reference segments using MiTCR v1.1. The analysis included only V-J combinations with a frequency above 0.0001, which together covered around 99% of the repertoires. A TCS score was defined as the ratio of F50 (clonal expansion) to E x V (chaos), with BLOSUM62-based TCRdist applied between CDR3 peptides within each V-J. Welch's t-statistics and random forest reduced just over 500 V-J features to 13, which were used in a naive Bayes classifier (R e1071). Thyroid-blood repertoire similarity was quantified with the Morisita-Horn index. TCRdb reprocessed the public reads (quality trimming at Q25 with fastp, clone calling with MiXCR) and kept in-frame beta chains. When rows share a CDR3 protein, they turn into one entry using the most common DNA and genes. These V and J calls are TCRdb output, not the study's own analysis. The table for this sample lists about 610,000 distinct CDR3 sequences; 35% to 55% of them were counted only once. Together, the top ten hold around 7.7% of the sample.

A patient counted as having stable Graves' hyperthyroidism if no progression to ophthalmopathy occurred over 18 months of follow-up. Hyperthyroidism patients were newly diagnosed, with disease duration under 2 months, and aged 18 to 65 years. Any patient with an uncontrolled infection, another autoimmune disease, pregnancy or lactation was excluded. Clinical symptoms, serum thyroxine and TRAb, thyroid ultrasound, and orbital computed tomography formed the basis for the diagnoses. Trizol reagent was used to extract total RNA, and RNA quality was then checked on an Agilent 2100 Bioanalyzer. This receptor was obtained from a woman aged 18 to 35 with Graves' hyperthyroidism. In this chain, TRBV9 is recombined with TRBJ1-4, with the D gene call left open. Sample: peripheral blood or thyroid tissue (not recorded which). This receptor carries the CDR3 CASSVALAGKLFF. The DNA sequence reads TGTGCCAGCAGCGTAGCTCTAGCGGGAAAACTGTTTTTT.